Presented here are 7 T cell receptor beta chains from one specimen sequenced in a study of T cells after yellow fever vaccination. TCRdb recomputed calls from the 5' RACE reads with MiXCR, one row per CDR3 protein. The data hold some 260,000 distinct CDR3 sequences, with roughly 5% observed a single time. Sequencing used CD4+ T cells sorted from PBMCs, obtained on the day of the yellow fever booster vaccination. All receptors derive from a young man who received the YFV17D yellow fever vaccine.

The rearrangement joins TRBV9 to TRBJ1-4, with D possibly TRBD1 on 6 matching bases. The CDR3 runs 16 residues. CDR1 SGDLS and CDR2 YYNGEE come from the germline V gene. Trimming shortened V by 0 bases and J by 5 bases, and 14 bases separated the two germline ends. The CDR3 sequence is CASSVDLGGPNEKLFF. Here the CDR3 DNA reads TGTGCCAGCAGCGTAGACTTGGGGGGCCCAAATGAAAAACTGTTTTTT.

This clonotype was counted ten times or more. J is TRBJ2-4 and V is TRBV6-6; no firm D call. The CDR3 length is 14 residues. V was shortened by 0 bases and J by 8 bases, with 11 bases between the two germline ends. The germline V gene encodes CDR1 MNHNY and CDR2 SVGAGI (reference sequence). Written as DNA, the CDR3 is TGTGCCAGCAGTTACTCGTCTGATGTAGACATTCAGTACTTC. Amino acids: CASSYSSDVDIQYF.

This clonotype has more than one count but fewer than ten. The J gene is TRBJ1-2, the V gene TRBV19; 8 nucleotides match TRBD1. CDR1 and CDR2 from the germline V gene are LNHDA and SQIVND (reference sequence). This CDR3 comprises 14 residues. V lost 6 bases and J lost 4; bases outside the gene matches: 7. The CDR3 DNA reads as TGTGCCAGTAGAAGGGGTACAGGGGGCTATGGCTACACCTTC. Translating gives CASRRGTGGYGYTF.

This clonotype was counted only a few times. This chain links TRBV20-1 with TRBJ2-3, with TRBD2 matching over 8 bases. This CDR3 contains 14 residues. Unmatched junction bases numbered 5, after V lost 5 bases and J lost 1 base. Germline assignment: CDR1 DFQATT and CDR2 SNEGSKA (reference sequence). In DNA form, the CDR3 reads TGCAGTGCTGAGAGCGGGGGAGGCACAGATACGCAGTATTTT. It codes for CSAESGGGTDTQYF.

The J gene is TRBJ1-6, the V gene TRBV10-3; possibly TRBD1 for D (6 bases). Germline CDR1 is ENHRY and CDR2 is SYGVKD. CDR3 length: 14 amino acids. Trimming pared 7 bases from V and 6 bases from J, leaving 13 bases between. The CDR3 DNA reads TGTGCCATCAATCCAGACAGGTTTAATTCACCCCTCCACTTT. It yields the protein CAINPDRFNSPLHF.

The chain has TRBV2 and TRBJ2-5; D might be TRBD2 (6 bases). CDR1 is SNHLY and CDR2 is FYNNEI in the germline V gene. The CDR3 consists of 14 residues. With 6 bases removed from V and 0 bases from J, the gap between germline ends came to 11 bases. CDR3 in DNA: TGTGCCAGCAGACCCGGGACTCACCAAGAGACCCAGTACTTC. Amino acid sequence: CASRPGTHQETQYF.

This clonotype has ten or more counts. The rearrangement uses TRBV5-1 and TRBJ2-7; D is perhaps TRBD2 (5 bases). Germline V gene sequence: CDR1 SGHRS, CDR2 YFSETQ. V was trimmed by 7 bases and J by 1 base, leaving 18 bases between them. The CDR3 length is 15 residues. This chain's CDR3 is CASSLGIRGSYEQYF. CDR3 sequence (DNA): TGCGCCAGCTCGTTGGGAATTAGAGGGTCCTACGAGCAGTACTTC.